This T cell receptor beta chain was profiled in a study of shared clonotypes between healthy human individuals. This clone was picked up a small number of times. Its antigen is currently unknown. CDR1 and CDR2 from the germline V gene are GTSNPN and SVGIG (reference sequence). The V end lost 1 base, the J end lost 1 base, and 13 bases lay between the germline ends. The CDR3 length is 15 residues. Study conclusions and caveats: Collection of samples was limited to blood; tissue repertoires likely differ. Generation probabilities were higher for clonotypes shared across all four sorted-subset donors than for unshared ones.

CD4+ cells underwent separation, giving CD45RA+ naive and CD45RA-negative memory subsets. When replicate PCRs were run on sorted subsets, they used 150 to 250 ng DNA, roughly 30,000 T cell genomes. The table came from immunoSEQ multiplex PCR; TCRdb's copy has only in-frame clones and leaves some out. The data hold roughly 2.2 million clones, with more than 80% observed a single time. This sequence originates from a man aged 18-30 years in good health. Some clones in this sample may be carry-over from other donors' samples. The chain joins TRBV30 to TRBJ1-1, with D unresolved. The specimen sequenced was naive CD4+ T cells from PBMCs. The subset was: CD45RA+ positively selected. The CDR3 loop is CAWSGRTRGNTEAFF. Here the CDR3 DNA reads TGTGCCTGGAGTGGAAGGACCCGGGGGAACACTGAAGCTTTCTTT.